This entry is about one T cell receptor (beta chain). The sample belongs to a study of CD8 T cells in Susac syndrome. Study context: Eight or nine of the sequenced Susac syndrome patients were in remission, and six had active disease. When blood was collected, patients with Susac syndrome were therapy-naive, were taking corticosteroids, or were receiving intravenous immunoglobulin alone.

RNA amounts of about 0.45 to 1 ug underwent reverse transcription with random hexamers. The authors amplified TCR beta CDR3 across 54 Vbeta and 13 Jbeta using immunoSEQ multiplex PCR. TCRdb ran MiXCR on the immunoSEQ multiplex PCR reads and lists one entry per CDR3 protein. This sample has about 140,000 distinct CDR3 sequences, with approximately 95% found just once. V was clipped by 1 base and J by 11 bases, with 11 bases between them. Germline-derived CDR1 and CDR2 are SGHDN and FVKESK. The CDR3 is 12 amino acids. The chain links TRBV14 to TRBJ2-5; no reliable D call. This TCR was sampled from a human donor with Susac syndrome. Specimen: CD4+ T cells from PBMCs. The CDR3 DNA follows: TGTGCCAGCAGCCAAGGAGGCAATCGGCAGTACTTC. Protein: CASSQGGNRQYF.